Following are 9 T cell receptor beta chains from one sample sequenced in a study of shared clonotypes between healthy human individuals. This table comes from immunoSEQ multiplex PCR, and its TCRdb copy is limited to in-frame clones, with some not included. The data contain about a million clones, approximately 68% of them singletons. Sequencing was carried out using memory CD4+ T cells sorted from blood. Subset here: CD45RA-negative fraction. The receptors stem from a man aged 18 to 30 in good health.

DNA of the CDR3: TGTGCCAGCAGCCCTGGGGAGACCCAGTACTTC. Its translation is CASSPGETQYF. This chain connects TRBV5-4 to TRBJ2-5; no reliable D call. Between the trimmed V and J ends, which lost 4 bases and 5 bases, there was a span of 6 bases. This CDR3 contains 11 residues. Germline V gene sequence: CDR1 SGHNT, CDR2 YYREEE (reference sequence). The whole variable domain, remainder taken from reference TRBV5-4 and TRBJ2-5, is ETGVTQSPTHLIKTRGQQVTLRCSSQSGHNTVSWYQQALGQGPQFIFQYYREEENGRGNFPPRFSGLQFPNYSSELNVNALELDDSALYLCASSPGETQYFGPGTRLLVL.

CDR3 in DNA: TGTGCCAGTAGGCAGGGGGACTATGGCTACACCTTC. As protein: CASRQGDYGYTF. This chain links TRBV19 with TRBJ1-2, with 7 nucleotides matching TRBD1. Germline assignment: CDR1 LNHDA and CDR2 SQIVND (reference sequence). CDR3 size: 12 residues. Unmatched junction bases numbered 1, after V lost 6 bases and J lost 3 bases.

This clone was observed once. The sample holds other DNA sequences that translate to the same CDR3. V is TRBV18 and J is TRBJ2-5; 7 positions match TRBD2. This CDR3 comprises 14 residues. V shed 2 bases and J 2 bases; nucleotides not matched to a gene: 2. Germline lookup yields CDR1 KGHSH and CDR2 LQKENI. DNA of the CDR3: TGTGCCAGCTCACCAGGGAGGGAGCAAGAGACCCAGTACTTC. Encoded protein: CASSPGREQETQYF.

Concerning this clone itself: This sample includes further DNA sequences coding for the same CDR3. The chain is built from TRBV4-1 and TRBJ1-5; 11 bases fit TRBD1. Germline CDR1 and CDR2: MGHRA and YSYEKL. V shed 4 bases and J 6 bases; nucleotides not matched to a gene: 5. The CDR3 is made up of 15 amino acids. CDR3 DNA sequence: TGCGCCAGCAGCCTAGGACAGGGGGCGGGTCAGCCCCAGCATTTT. It specifies CASSLGQGAGQPQHF.

This clone was counted once. The chain combines TRBV28 with TRBJ2-5; 7 bases map to TRBD2. V was clipped by 4 bases and J by 5 bases; unmatched bases: 13. There are 16 residues in the CDR3. Germline CDR1 MDHEN, CDR2 SYDVKM. The CDR3 loop reads CASSSGASGVGETQYF. CDR3 DNA: TGTGCCAGCAGTTCCGGGGCAAGCGGGGTAGGGGAGACCCAGTACTTC.

J is TRBJ2-3 and V is TRBV18; 10 positions match TRBD2. The germline gives CDR1 KGHSH, CDR2 LQKENI. Losses at the gene ends were 1 base for V and 0 bases for J; bases not matched to a gene: 7. The CDR3 totals 18 residues. The CDR3 is CASSPRLAGVLSTDTQYF. In DNA form, the CDR3 reads TGTGCCAGCTCACCACGGCTAGCGGGGGTTCTTAGCACAGATACGCAGTATTTT.

This chain links TRBV19 with TRBJ1-5; D may be TRBD1 (5 bases). The CDR3 covers 16 residues. Germline V gene data show CDR1 as LNHDA and CDR2 as SQIVND (reference sequence). V was shortened by 5 bases and J by 0 bases, with 14 bases between the two germline ends. CDR3 loop: CASSDVGQASNQPQHF. The CDR3 nucleotides read TGTGCCAGTAGTGACGTGGGGCAGGCTAGCAATCAGCCCCAGCATTTT. The whole variable domain, remainder taken from reference TRBV19 and TRBJ1-5, is DGGITQSPKYLFRKEGQNVTLSCEQNLNHDAMYWYRQDPGQGLRLIYYSQIVNDFQKGDIAEGYSVSREKKESFPLTVTSAQKNPTAFYLCASSDVGQASNQPQHFGDGTRLSIL.

The V gene is TRBV7-9, the J gene TRBJ2-5; no reliable D call. The V gene's germline CDR1 is SEHNR and CDR2 FQNEAQ (reference sequence). The V end lost 4 bases, the J end lost 1 base, and 4 bases lay between the germline ends. CDR3 length equals 12 residues. The CDR3, as DNA: TGTGCCAGCAGCTACCTCCAAGAGACCCAGTACTTC. This sequence encodes CASSYLQETQYF.

V gene TRBV29-1 combines with J gene TRBJ2-1; 8 positions match TRBD2. The ends lost 2 bases at V and 4 bases at J; junction bases unmatched: 4. The CDR3 runs 14 residues. The germline CDR1 and CDR2 sequences are SQVTM and ANQGSEA. The CDR3 sequence: CSVEHSSGYNEQFF. CDR3 nucleotide sequence: TGCAGCGTTGAACATTCTAGCGGGTACAATGAGCAGTTCTTC.